These 17 T cell receptor beta chains originate from one sample sequenced in a study of blood T cell repertoires in COVID-19. Sequencing used immunoSEQ multiplex PCR; TCRdb keeps in-frame clones, though not all of them. This sample has approximately 250,000 clones; more than 85% occur once, and the top ten carry about 4%. The sequenced sample consisted of PBMCs or T cells enriched from blood (not recorded which). These receptors originate from a woman aged 25 to 39 who had recovered from COVID-19.

The chain couples TRBV2 to TRBJ2-1, with 14 bases aligning to TRBD2. The germline V gene encodes CDR1 SNHLY and CDR2 FYNNEI. This CDR3 spans 17 amino acids. J lost 4 bases, V lost 3 bases, and 5 bases had no gene match. In DNA form, the CDR3 reads TGTGCCAGCAGTGATCTATGGACTAGCGGGGGGTACAATGAGCAGTTCTTC. This translates into CASSDLWTSGGYNEQFF.

The rearrangement links TRBV30 to TRBJ1-2; D gene uncertain. The CDR3 length is 13 residues. Per the germline V gene, CDR1 is GTSNPN and CDR2 is SVGIG (reference sequence). V was pared by 2 bases and J by 4 bases, with 11 bases between. CDR3 nucleotide sequence: TGTGCCTGGAGTAGAGGCCTGGGCTATGGCTACACCTTC. It translates to CAWSRGLGYGYTF.

This chain joins TRBV5-1 and TRBJ1-4; 9 nucleotides agree with TRBD1. V lost 0 bases, J lost 4 bases, and 1 base stayed unmatched. Germline assignment: CDR1 SGHRS and CDR2 YFSETQ. The length of the CDR3 is 15 residues. The CDR3: CASSLEGQGNEKLFF. DNA for the CDR3: TGCGCCAGCAGCTTGGAGGGACAGGGTAATGAAAAACTGTTTTTT.

The rearrangement joins TRBV6-2 or TRBV6-3 to TRBJ2-2; 13 bases fit TRBD2. CDR1 is MNHEY and CDR2 is SVGEGT in the germline V gene. The junction had 8 bases not matched to a gene; V was cut back by 2 bases and J by 5 bases. This CDR3 has 18 residues. The CDR3 nucleotides read TGTGCCAGCAGTTACACCCGGACTAGCGGGAGTCGAACCGGGGAGCTGTTTTTT. Its translation: CASSYTRTSGSRTGELFF.

The J gene is TRBJ2-5, the V gene TRBV19; D call uncertain. V was trimmed by 5 bases and J by 5 bases, leaving 18 bases between them. Germline loops: CDR1 LNHDA, CDR2 SQIVND (reference sequence). The CDR3 covers 15 residues. CDR3 residues: CASSGSQLDGETQYF. The CDR3 DNA follows: TGTGCCAGTAGTGGTAGTCAACTCGACGGGGAGACCCAGTACTTC.

The chain carries TRBV4-1 and TRBJ2-5, with a tentative D call TRBD2 (5 bases). Germline CDR1 is MGHRA and CDR2 is YSYEKL. CDR3 length equals 14 residues. Deletions cut 0 bases from V and 6 bases from J, with 11 bases between. The CDR3 region has the DNA TGCGCCAGCAGCCAAGACCCAGCGGCAAAGACCCAGTACTTC. This translates into CASSQDPAAKTQYF.

The chain joins TRBV6-5 to TRBJ1-1, with no clear D. The CDR3 totals 14 residues. The germline V gene has CDR1 MNHEY and CDR2 SVGAGI. V was cut by 4 bases and J by 4 bases, with 13 bases left in between. The DNA for the CDR3 is TGTGCCAGCAGTTGGACTTCAAAAACCACTGAAGCTTTCTTT. Translated, it gives CASSWTSKTTEAFF.

The V and J genes are TRBV10-3 and TRBJ1-2; tentatively, D is TRBD1 (6 bases). This CDR3 has 15 amino acids. The germline V gene has CDR1 ENHRY and CDR2 SYGVKD. The ends were cut back, 0 bases at V and 8 bases at J, with 16 bases in the middle. CDR3 region: CAISESGTSTGGYTF. The CDR3 bases are TGTGCCATCAGTGAGTCGGGGACATCTACTGGCGGCTACACCTTC.

The V and J genes are TRBV6-2 or TRBV6-3 and TRBJ2-2, with 9 nucleotides matching TRBD1. This CDR3 has 14 amino acids. Germline V CDR1 and CDR2: MNHEY, SVGEGT. J gave up 7 bases and V 3 bases, and 3 bases lay outside the gene matches. For the CDR3, the DNA is TGTGCCAGCAGTTATGGGACAGGGCTCGGGGAGCTGTTTTTT. Residues: CASSYGTGLGELFF.

V is TRBV4-3 and J is TRBJ1-1, with D possibly being TRBD1 (6 bases). Trimming took 1 base from V and 4 from J, leaving 10 bases between them. The CDR3 is made up of 14 amino acids. Germline V gene lookup returns CDR1 LGHNA and CDR2 YSLEER. CDR3 nucleotide sequence: TGCGCCAGCAGCCAAGGGGGGCTTGGCACTGAAGCTTTCTTT. Translated, it gives CASSQGGLGTEAFF.

CDR3 loop: CASSEAGSGNTIYF. CDR3 sequence (DNA): TGTGCCAGCTCCGAAGCGGGATCTGGAAACACCATATATTTT. V usage is TRBV18 and J usage is TRBJ1-3; D gene ambiguous. The germline gives CDR1 KGHSH, CDR2 LQKENI. The V end lost 6 bases, the J end lost 1 base, and 10 bases lay between the germline ends. The CDR3 has 14 residues.

V is TRBV5-6 and J is TRBJ2-5; TRBD1 aligns across 9 bases. The CDR3 sequence is 16 residues long. Trimming at V came to 2 bases and at J to 1 base, leaving 6 bases not matched to a gene. CDR1 SGHDT and CDR2 YYEEEE come from the germline V gene. CDR3 DNA sequence: TGTGCCAGCAGCTTTGGGACAGGGAGTCTCCAAGAGACCCAGTACTTC. This translates into CASSFGTGSLQETQYF.

V usage is TRBV6-4 and J usage is TRBJ2-2; D is perhaps TRBD1 (6 bases). This CDR3 has 15 residues. Germline V gene data show CDR1 as MRHNA and CDR2 as SNTAGT. Trimming removed 3 bases from V and 2 bases from J, with 10 bases in between. CDR3 sequence (DNA): TGTGCCAGCAGTGAGTCACAGGGAAACACCGGGGAGCTGTTTTTT. Translation gives CASSESQGNTGELFF.

This chain links TRBV21-1 with TRBJ2-3; TRBD2, the D gene given by the table, was not confirmed from the DNA. TRBV21-1 is tagged as a pseudogene. The CDR3 has 23 amino acids. The CDR3 here is CASSKDSLGQGISGSKGTDTQYF. Here the CDR3 DNA reads TGTGCCAGCAGCAAAGATAGCCTCGGACAGGGGATTAGCGGGAGTAAGGGCACAGATACGCAGTATTTT.

The V call is TRBV18, the J call TRBJ2-5; D is ambiguous. CDR3 length: 13 residues. In germline, CDR1 is KGHSH, CDR2 LQKENI. V gave up 4 bases and J gave up 3 bases, with 9 bases separating them. The CDR3 loop is CASSRAPEETQYF. The CDR3 region has the DNA TGTGCCAGCTCACGCGCCCCCGAAGAGACCCAGTACTTC.

The genes are TRBV5-6 and TRBJ2-1, with TRBD2 identical over 8 bases. CDR1 is SGHDT and CDR2 is YYEEEE in the germline V gene. Trimming took 2 bases from V and 7 from J; bases not matched to a gene: 8. The CDR3 has 15 residues. The CDR3 DNA reads TGTGCCAGCAGCTTATTTGGGACTAGACAGAATGAGCAGTTCTTC. Residues: CASSLFGTRQNEQFF.

This chain uses TRBV18 with TRBJ2-2; TRBD2 agrees at 10 bases. Per the germline V gene, CDR1 is KGHSH and CDR2 is LQKENI. V shed 0 bases and J 3 bases; nucleotides not matched to a gene: 10. The CDR3 spans 19 residues. CDR3 DNA sequence: TGTGCCAGCTCACCACCAAGTCTCCGGACTAGCGGCTACACCGGGGAGCTGTTTTTT. As protein: CASSPPSLRTSGYTGELFF. The entire variable domain, with the rest obtained from reference TRBV18 and TRBJ2-2, is as follows: NAGVMQNPRHLVRRRGQEARLRCSPMKGHSHVYWYRQLPEEGLKFMVYLQKENIIDESGMPKERFSAEFPKEGPSILRIQQVVRGDSAAYFCASSPPSLRTSGYTGELFFGEGSRLTVL.